The sequence of this TCR beta chain was determined in a study of blood T cells in healthy people across ages. PCR was performed a second time for about 7 to 12 cycles using a sample-barcoded 5' primer and a J-beta primer mix. TCRdb processed the 5' RACE reads anew with MiXCR; each CDR3 protein has one entry. The data hold approximately 820,000 distinct CDR3 sequences, with 40% to 50% observed a single time. The CDR3 loop spans 15 amino acids. The germline gives CDR1 LGHNA, CDR2 YSLEER. V lost 0 bases to trimming and J lost 6 bases, with 11 bases between them. The TCR was taken from a man in his fifties or sixties in good health. Sequenced material: blood. V usage is TRBV4-3 and J usage is TRBJ1-4; D gene uncertain. Written as DNA, the CDR3 is TGCGCCAGCAGCCAAGAAAGAGGAAACTATGAAAAACTGTTTTTT. Translation: CASSQERGNYEKLFF.